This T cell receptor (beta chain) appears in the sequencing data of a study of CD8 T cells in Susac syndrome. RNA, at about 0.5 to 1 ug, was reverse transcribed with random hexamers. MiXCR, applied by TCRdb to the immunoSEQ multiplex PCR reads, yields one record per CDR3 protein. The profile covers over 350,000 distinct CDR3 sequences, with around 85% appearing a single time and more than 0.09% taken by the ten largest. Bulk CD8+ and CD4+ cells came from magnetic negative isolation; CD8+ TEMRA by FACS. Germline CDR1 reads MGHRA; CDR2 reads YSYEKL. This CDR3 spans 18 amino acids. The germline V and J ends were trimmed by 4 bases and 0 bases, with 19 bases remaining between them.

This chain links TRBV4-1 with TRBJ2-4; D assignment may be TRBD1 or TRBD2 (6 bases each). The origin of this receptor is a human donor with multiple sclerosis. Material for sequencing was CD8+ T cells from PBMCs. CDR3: CASSPGRQQGLAKNIQYF. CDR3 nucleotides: TGCGCCAGCAGCCCGGGGCGGCAACAGGGACTAGCCAAAAACATTCAGTACTTC.